Each of the 17 T cell receptor beta chains below was sequenced from the same sample in a study of blood T cell repertoires in COVID-19. Clones were sequenced by immunoSEQ multiplex PCR, and TCRdb holds only the in-frame ones, with some missing. This repertoire shows roughly 110,000 clones, over 70% found once; its top ten account for 0.8% to 1%. The sample consisted of peripheral blood. These receptors were collected from a human donor with acute or convalescent COVID-19. The donor label of this sample is uncertain.

The chain has TRBV5-1 and TRBJ1-2, with a possible D match to TRBD1 (5 bases). From germline, CDR1 is SGHRS and CDR2 YFSETQ. Trimming cost V 4 bases and J 0 bases, with 10 bases left between them. The CDR3 sequence is 14 residues long. In DNA, the CDR3 is TGCGCCAGCAGCCTGACAGACTCTAACTATGGCTACACCTTC. Translating it yields CASSLTDSNYGYTF.

This rearrangement joins TRBV5-1 to TRBJ2-6; a possible D gene is TRBD1 (5 bases). Germline V gene lookup returns CDR1 SGHRS and CDR2 YFSETQ. The CDR3 sequence is 16 residues long. V dropped 2 bases and J dropped 7 bases, with 16 bases sitting between them. CDR3: CASSLTDSPRANVLTF. For the CDR3, the DNA is TGCGCCAGCAGCTTAACTGACAGCCCTCGAGCCAACGTCCTGACTTTC.

This clone was seen once. The CDR3 here is CASSSGGTYNEQFF. The CDR3 DNA sequence: TGTGCCAGTAGTAGCGGGGGGACCTACAATGAGCAGTTCTTC. V is TRBV19 and J is TRBJ2-1; 8 bases line up with TRBD2. The CDR3 is 14 residues long. Germline CDR1 LNHDA, CDR2 SQIVND (reference sequence). V trimming: 4 bases; J trimming: 2 bases; junction bases outside the gene matches: 1. The whole variable domain, remainder taken from reference TRBV19 and TRBJ2-1, is DGGITQSPKYLFRKEGQNVTLSCEQNLNHDAMYWYRQDPGQGLRLIYYSQIVNDFQKGDIAEGYSVSREKKESFPLTVTSAQKNPTAFYLCASSSGGTYNEQFFGPGTRLTVL.

The chain has TRBV20-1 and TRBJ2-3; 8 bases line up with TRBD1. Germline loops: CDR1 DFQATT, CDR2 SNEGSKA (reference sequence). The CDR3 runs to 15 residues. V shed 3 bases and J 2 bases; nucleotides not matched to a gene: 7. CDR3: CSASHNQGATDTQYF. The CDR3 DNA sequence: TGCAGTGCTAGTCATAACCAGGGGGCCACAGATACGCAGTATTTT.

This clone was seen a handful of times. The V gene is TRBV7-6, the J gene TRBJ1-6; no definite D call. Trimming shortened V by 2 bases and J by 8 bases, and 16 bases separated the two germline ends. This CDR3 is 16 amino acids long. Germline V gives CDR1 SGHVS, CDR2 FNYEAQ. CDR3 loop: CASSLTSVLGDSPLHF. The CDR3 coding sequence is TGTGCCAGCAGCTTAACATCCGTTTTGGGCGATTCACCCCTCCACTTT.

This rearrangement joins TRBV30 to TRBJ1-6; possibly TRBD1 for D (6 bases). The germline CDR1 and CDR2 sequences are GTSNPN and SVGIG (reference sequence). The CDR3 totals 15 residues. V dropped 3 bases and J dropped 4 bases, with 13 bases sitting between them. The CDR3 loop is CAWRGDKGYNSPLHF. The CDR3 nucleotides are TGTGCCTGGAGAGGGGACAAGGGATATAATTCACCCCTCCACTTT.

This clone was counted between two and nine times. CDR3 amino acids: CASTRLGQGGFETQYF. In DNA, the CDR3 is TGCGCCAGCACTCGGTTGGGGCAGGGGGGATTCGAGACCCAGTACTTC. The rearrangement joins TRBV5-1 to TRBJ2-5, with D tentatively TRBD1 (7 bases). This CDR3 has 16 amino acids. The germline V gene has CDR1 SGHRS and CDR2 YFSETQ. Trimming removed 6 bases from V and 5 bases from J, with 23 bases in between.

V and J are TRBV7-2 and TRBJ1-4; 7 bases agree with TRBD1. The CDR3 spans 15 residues. Germline CDR1 SGHTA, CDR2 FQGNSA. V lost 1 base, J lost 10 bases, and 9 bases stayed unmatched. CDR3 nucleotide sequence: TGTGCCAGCAGCTTAGTTGGTCAGGGGGATGGAAAACTGTTTTTT. Amino acid sequence: CASSLVGQGDGKLFF.

The chain carries TRBV24-1 and TRBJ2-1; 7 nucleotides agree with TRBD1. The CDR3 sequence is 16 residues long. V lost 3 bases and J lost 3; bases outside the gene matches: 7. CDR1 is KGHDR, CDR2 SFDVKD, per germline. CDR3 protein: CATSDTPGGSYNEQFF. The DNA for the CDR3 is TGTGCCACCAGTGATACTCCAGGGGGTAGCTACAATGAGCAGTTCTTC.

The sample holds a few counts of this clone. The chain couples TRBV6-4 to TRBJ2-1; 9 bases match TRBD2. V shed 4 bases and J 5 bases; nucleotides not matched to a gene: 3. This CDR3 comprises 14 residues. In germline, CDR1 is MRHNA, CDR2 SNTAGT. As DNA, the CDR3 is TGTGCCAGCAGTGGGCTAGCGGGAAACAATGAGCAGTTCTTC. Amino acids: CASSGLAGNNEQFF.

The chain couples TRBV7-9 to TRBJ2-7, with 8 bases fitting TRBD1. CDR1 is SEHNR and CDR2 is FQNEAQ in the germline V gene (reference sequence). The junction had 2 bases not matched to a gene; V was cut back by 5 bases and J by 5 bases. The CDR3 covers 12 residues. CDR3 sequence (DNA): TGTGCCAGCAGCGGGACAGGTAACGAGCAGTACTTC. This sequence encodes CASSGTGNEQYF.

The chain carries TRBV2 and TRBJ2-7, with 11 bases matching TRBD1. Germline V gene sequence: CDR1 SNHLY, CDR2 FYNNEI. The trim removed 3 bases at V and 4 bases at J, leaving 2 bases unmatched. The CDR3 runs 14 residues. The CDR3 DNA reads as TGTGCCAGCAGTGAGGACAGGGGGCCTTACGAGCAGTACTTC. Translating it yields CASSEDRGPYEQYF.

This clone turned up a few times. This chain joins TRBV6-2 or TRBV6-3 and TRBJ1-2; maybe TRBD1 (5 bases). Germline loops: CDR1 MNHEY, CDR2 SVGEGT. V shed 2 bases and J shed 4 bases, with 5 bases lying between them. This CDR3 is 12 amino acids long. Here the CDR3 reads CASSYRGYGYTF. CDR3 bases: TGTGCCAGCAGTTACAGGGGCTATGGCTACACCTTC.

This clone was found once. V usage is TRBV2 and J usage is TRBJ1-4, with 11 nucleotides matching TRBD1. The CDR3 sequence is 13 residues long. The germline V gene encodes CDR1 SNHLY and CDR2 FYNNEI. Unmatched junction bases numbered 8, after V lost 9 bases and J lost 11 bases. CDR3: CASAGTGGGKLFF. CDR3 nucleotides: TGTGCCAGTGCCGGGACAGGGGGTGGGAAACTGTTTTTT. The entire variable domain, with the rest obtained from reference TRBV2 and TRBJ1-4, is as follows: EPEVTQTPSHQVTQMGQEVILRCVPISNHLYFYWYRQILGQKVEFLVSFYNNEISEKSEIFDDQFSVERPDGSNFTLKIRSTKLEDSAMYFCASAGTGGGKLFFGSGTQLSVL.

The chain links TRBV19 to TRBJ2-1; D is unclear. V was clipped by 3 bases and J by 7 bases, with 7 bases between them. The CDR3 length is 12 residues. Looked up from germline, CDR1 is LNHDA and CDR2 is SQIVND (reference sequence). DNA for the CDR3: TGTGCCAGTAGTATGGCGGTGAATGAGCAGTTCTTC. This encodes CASSMAVNEQFF.

The V gene is TRBV7-9, the J gene TRBJ2-1; possibly TRBD1 for D (5 bases). V was clipped by 5 bases and J by 4 bases, with 9 bases between them. Germline CDR1 reads SEHNR; CDR2 reads FQNEAQ (reference sequence). The CDR3 consists of 13 residues. DNA of the CDR3: TGTGCCAGCAGCCAAGACAGTTACAATGAGCAGTTCTTC. It yields the protein CASSQDSYNEQFF.

This clone was counted once. V and J are TRBV7-2 and TRBJ1-4, with D maybe TRBD1 (6 bases). V was pared by 0 bases and J by 7 bases, with 15 bases between. In germline, CDR1 is SGHTA, CDR2 FQGNSA. There are 16 residues in the CDR3. The CDR3 reads CASSLAGVGGSEKLFF. DNA for the CDR3: TGTGCCAGCAGCTTAGCGGGTGTAGGGGGATCTGAAAAACTGTTTTTT.